The rows below give T cell receptor beta chains drawn from one sample of a study of T cell repertoires in cytomegalovirus infection. One entry per CDR3 protein results from TCRdb running MiXCR on the reads. The table has about 900,000 distinct CDR3 sequences, 25% to 40% seen once. These TCRs are of unknown antigen specificity. This sample comprised cultured CD8+ T cells from PBMCs, obtained from culture after CMV antigen stimulation. These receptors were obtained from a human donor in good health (CMV status not recorded). Some clones in this sample may be carry-over from other donors' samples. Both conserved end residues are part of each CDR3. Fields, in order: J gene, clone size, V gene, D gene, CDR3 protein, CDR3 DNA. D genes are given only for firm matches. Size is omitted from some rows. Given values are once, few, many or a class for expanded clones.

TRBJ2-1	NA	TRBV7-9	NA	CASSLGVGLGRRGYYNEQFF	TGTGCCAGCAGCTTAGGGGTAGGGTTGGGCCGACGTGGGTACTACAATGAGCAGTTCTTC
TRBJ1-4	NA	TRBV5-1	NA	CASSLDRSYPTNEKLFF	TGCGCCAGCAGCTTGGATCGGTCTTACCCAACTAATGAAAAACTGTTTTTT
TRBJ2-2	NA	TRBV4-2	TRBD2	CASSQELAGGLTTGELFF	TGTGCCAGCAGCCAAGAACTAGCGGGGGGGCTGACTACCGGGGAGCTGTTTTTT
TRBJ1-2	NA	TRBV27	TRBD1	CASSWTGFNGYTF	TGTGCCAGCAGTTGGACAGGCTTCAATGGCTACACCTTC
TRBJ2-7	many	TRBV6-1	NA	CASNLPGQTSYEQYF	TGTGCCAGCAACCTACCCGGACAGACCTCCTACGAGCAGTACTTC
TRBJ2-5	NA	TRBV15	NA	CATSRDRGLVETQYF	TGTGCCACCAGCAGAGACAGGGGCTTGGTGGAGACCCAGTACTTC
TRBJ1-1	many	TRBV7-6	NA	CASSPDLGNTEAFF	TGTGCCAGCAGCCCCGACCTGGGGAACACTGAAGCTTTCTTT
TRBJ1-6	NA	TRBV9	NA	CASSPTGINSPLHF	TGTGCCAGCAGCCCAACAGGGATTAATTCACCCCTCCACTTT
TRBJ1-1	NA	TRBV20-1	TRBD1	CSAERSTGDGGTEAFF	TGCAGTGCTGAACGATCGACAGGGGACGGGGGCACTGAAGCTTTCTTT
TRBJ1-4	few	TRBV5-1	NA	CASSFEFATNEKLFF	TGCGCCAGCAGCTTCGAATTTGCAACTAATGAAAAACTGTTTTTT
TRBJ2-1	many	TRBV12-3/TRBV12-4	NA	CASETPSAYNEQFF	TGTGCCAGCGAAACCCCTTCCGCCTACAATGAGCAGTTCTTC
TRBJ2-2	many	TRBV12-3/TRBV12-4	NA	CASTQLRGSVTGELFF	TGTGCCAGCACTCAGCTCAGGGGATCGGTCACCGGGGAGCTGTTTTTT
TRBJ2-7	NA	TRBV12-3/TRBV12-4	TRBD2	CAGSTSGTSNYEQYF	TGTGCCGGCAGCACTTCCGGGACTAGCAACTACGAGCAGTACTTC
TRBJ1-2	many	TRBV7-6	NA	CATGEANYGYTF	TGTGCTACGGGGGAAGCTAACTATGGCTACACCTTC
TRBJ1-1	few	TRBV6-5	NA	CASSYLGRDEAFF	TGTGCCAGCAGTTACTTGGGACGCGACGAAGCTTTCTTT
TRBJ1-5	NA	TRBV27	NA	CASSPSERQPQHF	TGTGCCAGCAGTCCATCGGAGAGACAGCCCCAGCATTTT
TRBJ1-1	NA	TRBV5-1	TRBD1	CASSLYRTGDHTEAFF	TGCGCCAGCAGCTTATACCGGACAGGGGATCACACTGAAGCTTTCTTT
TRBJ1-4	NA	TRBV29-1	NA	CSVVGGEKLFF	TGCAGCGTTGTTGGGGGTGAAAAACTGTTTTTT
TRBJ1-6	few	TRBV7-6	TRBD1	CASSPDRGTSPLHF	TGTGCCAGCAGCCCGGACAGGGGTACTTCACCCCTCCACTTT
TRBJ2-7	NA	TRBV2	NA	CASKEGGPYEQYF	TGTGCCAGCAAGGAAGGGGGACCTTACGAGCAGTACTTC
TRBJ2-1	few	TRBV4-1	TRBD2	CASSQPTSESSYNEQFF	TGCGCCAGCAGCCAACCGACTAGCGAGAGCTCCTACAATGAGCAGTTCTTC
TRBJ2-5	few	TRBV7-6	TRBD1	CASSPPRGKKETQYF	TGTGCCAGCAGCCCCCCCAGGGGGAAAAAAGAGACCCAGTACTTC
TRBJ1-4	NA	TRBV11-2	NA	CASSTRTSGNEKLFF	TGTGCCAGCAGCACCCGGACGTCGGGTAATGAAAAACTGTTTTTT
TRBJ2-3	NA	TRBV6-2/TRBV6-3	NA	CASRLGLSTDTQYF	TGTGCCAGCAGGCTAGGACTAAGCACAGATACGCAGTATTTT
TRBJ1-4	NA	TRBV11-2	NA	CASSSWAKRGQNEKLFF	TGTGCCAGCAGCTCCTGGGCCAAAAGGGGCCAAAATGAAAAACTGTTTTTT
TRBJ2-2	NA	TRBV12-3/TRBV12-4	NA	CASQKTGELFF	TGTGCCAGCCAAAAAACCGGGGAGCTGTTTTTT
TRBJ1-1	few	TRBV6-1	NA	CASSILDGNTEAFF	TGTGCCAGCAGTATCCTGGACGGGAACACTGAAGCTTTCTTT
TRBJ2-4	NA	TRBV10-3	NA	CATLPEGKNIQYF	TGTGCCACCCTACCAGAAGGCAAAAACATTCAGTACTTC
TRBJ2-3	NA	TRBV27	TRBD2	CASSSSGLAGGQSTDTQYF	TGTGCCAGCAGTTCCTCCGGACTAGCGGGGGGACAAAGCACAGATACGCAGTATTTT
TRBJ1-2	NA	TRBV12-3/TRBV12-4	NA	CASTRGNSFFYGYTF	TGTGCCAGCACCCGGGGGAACAGCTTTTTCTATGGCTACACCTTC
TRBJ2-3	NA	TRBV9	NA	CASSGRSTSTDTQYF	TGTGCCAGCAGCGGACGATCCACTAGCACAGATACGCAGTATTTT
TRBJ1-2	NA	TRBV7-6	NA	CASSLGWQTTNYGYTF	TGTGCCAGCAGCTTAGGTTGGCAGACAACTAACTATGGCTACACCTTC
TRBJ2-1	NA	TRBV4-2	NA	CASSPTYAGLDYNEQFF	TGTGCCAGCAGCCCTACATACGCGGGGTTAGACTACAATGAGCAGTTCTTC
TRBJ2-3	many	TRBV7-9	NA	CASSPPAGPSTDTQYF	TGTGCCAGCAGCCCTCCAGCAGGTCCTAGCACAGATACGCAGTATTTT
TRBJ1-1	NA	TRBV12-3/TRBV12-4	NA	CAGSLTPEAFF	TGTGCCGGCAGTTTAACCCCTGAAGCTTTCTTT
TRBJ2-1	few	TRBV27	TRBD1	CASSIGTVYNEQFF	TGTGCCAGCAGTATAGGGACAGTCTACAATGAGCAGTTCTTC
TRBJ2-2	once	TRBV9	NA	CASSVALSDRSGELFF	TGTGCCAGCAGCGTAGCTTTGAGTGACCGGTCCGGGGAGCTGTTTTTT
TRBJ1-5	NA	TRBV7-4	NA	CASTRGSNQPQHF	TGTGCCAGCACCAGGGGAAGCAATCAGCCCCAGCATTTT
TRBJ2-3	NA	TRBV2	NA	CASSPLPTDTQYF	TGTGCCAGCAGTCCCCTCCCCACAGATACGCAGTATTTT
TRBJ2-2	NA	TRBV7-6	NA	CASSLAMAGNTGELFF	TGTGCCAGCAGCTTAGCGATGGCAGGGAACACCGGGGAGCTGTTTTTT
TRBJ2-5	few	TRBV7-3	NA	CASSLGKAPQETQYF	TGTGCCAGCAGCTTAGGGAAGGCGCCTCAAGAGACCCAGTACTTC